A single sample gave rise to the 31 T cell receptor beta chains below, sequenced in a study of control samples from healthy donors and cancer patients. Profiling relied on immunoSEQ multiplex PCR, and the TCRdb table lists in-frame clones only, not all of them. Here the sample spans about 180,000 clones, around nine tenths being singletons. The specimen was blood. All receptors come from a man aged 25 to 45 in good health.

V gene TRBV7-2 combines with J gene TRBJ1-1; D is uncertain. Germline CDR1 reads SGHTA; CDR2 reads FQGNSA. The CDR3 loop spans 14 amino acids. V was trimmed by 5 bases and J by 5 bases, leaving 15 bases between them. CDR3 DNA sequence: TGTGCCAGCAGCCCTAGCCCCACCCCTACTGAAGCTTTCTTT. It specifies CASSPSPTPTEAFF.

This clone was observed a handful of times. The DNA for the CDR3 is TGTGCCAGCAGCAAGCAGCGGTCGGATCAGCCCCAGCATTTT. Translated: CASSKQRSDQPQHF. This chain joins TRBV11-3 and TRBJ1-5; unclear D gene. Germline V gene lookup returns CDR1 SGHNT and CDR2 YENEEA. Trimming shortened V by 5 bases and J by 5 bases, and 13 bases separated the two germline ends. The CDR3 spans 14 residues.

The chain has TRBV2 and TRBJ2-3; D is unclear. Germline CDR1 SNHLY, CDR2 FYNNEI. The CDR3 spans 12 residues. Trimming took off 1 base at V and 3 bases at J, with 2 bases between the two ends. The CDR3 loop reads CASSEGTDTQYF. The CDR3 nucleotides read TGTGCCAGCAGTGAAGGAACAGATACGCAGTATTTT.

This chain connects TRBV5-1 to TRBJ1-2; TRBD1 agrees at 12 bases. The CDR3 totals 14 residues. V lost 4 bases, J lost 6 bases, and 4 bases stayed unmatched. Germline V gene data show CDR1 as SGHRS and CDR2 as YFSETQ. CDR3 coding DNA: TGCGCCAGCAGCCTGGGACAGGGGGCGGATGGCTACACCTTC. Translating gives CASSLGQGADGYTF.

This chain uses TRBV3-1 (or the pseudogene TRBV3-2) with TRBJ2-7; 7 positions match TRBD1. CDR1 and CDR2 (germline): LGHDT, YNNKEL (reference sequence). The length of the CDR3 is 14 residues. Unmatched junction bases numbered 5, after V lost 3 bases and J lost 3 bases. The CDR3 DNA is TGTGCCAGCAGCCACCGGGACAGCCACTACGAGCAGTACTTC. As protein: CASSHRDSHYEQYF.

This chain uses TRBV25-1 with TRBJ1-4; tentative D call: TRBD1 (5 bases). The V end was cut by 5 bases, the J end by 3 bases, with 16 bases between. The CDR3 is 16 residues long. From germline, CDR1 is MGHDK and CDR2 SYGVNS. The CDR3 sequence is CASSKTLTDPNEKLFF. CDR3 nucleotides: TGTGCCAGCAGTAAGACTCTGACAGACCCTAATGAAAAACTGTTTTTT. Complete variable domain (other parts from reference TRBV25-1 and TRBJ1-4): EADIYQTPRYLVIGTGKKITLECSQTMGHDKMYWYQQDPGMELHLIHYSYGVNSTEKGDLSSESTVSRIRTEHFPLTLESARPSHTSQYLCASSKTLTDPNEKLFFGSGTQLSVL.

The chain uses TRBV18 and TRBJ2-3; D may be TRBD2 (6 bases). CDR1 and CDR2 (germline): KGHSH, LQKENI. CDR3 size: 12 residues. Trimming took off 8 bases at V and 6 bases at J, with 12 bases between the two ends. This CDR3 is CASKRLEDTQYF. CDR3 nucleotide sequence: TGTGCCAGCAAACGACTAGAGGATACGCAGTATTTT. The full variable domain, in which reference TRBV18 and TRBJ2-3 provide the parts outside the CDR3, is NAGVMQNPRHLVRRRGQEARLRCSPMKGHSHVYWYRQLPEEGLKFMVYLQKENIIDESGMPKERFSAEFPKEGPSILRIQQVVRGDSAAYFCASKRLEDTQYFGPGTRLTVL.

The J gene is TRBJ1-1, the V gene TRBV29-1; D is perhaps TRBD1 (5 bases). Germline CDR1 and CDR2: SQVTM and ANQGSEA. The CDR3 contains 14 residues. Trimming removed 6 bases from V and 8 bases from J, with 22 bases in between. The CDR3 nucleotides read TGCAGCGTAGACGGGACGGACACCGGCCTAGAAGCTTTCTTT. As protein: CSVDGTDTGLEAFF.

The chain is built from TRBV6-2 or TRBV6-3 and TRBJ1-3; the D is unclear. The CDR3 covers 16 residues. Germline-derived CDR1 and CDR2 are MNHEY and SVGEGT. The V and J ends lost 2 bases and 0 bases respectively, with 11 bases between them. The CDR3 DNA sequence: TGTGCCAGCAGTTACGATTGGGTTCTCTCTGGAAACACCATATATTTT. Translation: CASSYDWVLSGNTIYF.

This rearrangement joins TRBV5-5 to TRBJ2-7; D call uncertain. CDR1 SGHKS and CDR2 YYEKEE come from the germline V gene (reference sequence). This CDR3 comprises 11 residues. Between the trimmed V and J ends, which lost 2 bases and 3 bases, there was a span of 3 bases. The CDR3 nucleotides are TGTGCCAGCAGCTTCCTCTACGAGCAGTACTTC. Residues: CASSFLYEQYF. Filled out from reference TRBV5-5 and TRBJ2-7, the complete variable domain reads DAGVTQSPTHLIKTRGQQVTLRCSPISGHKSVSWYQQVLGQGPQFIFQYYEKEERGRGNFPDRFSARQFPNYSSELNVNALLLGDSALYLCASSFLYEQYFGPGTRLTVT.

The rearrangement joins TRBV27 to TRBJ1-5, with D tentatively TRBD1 (6 bases). CDR3 length: 17 residues. Germline V gene lookup returns CDR1 MNHEY and CDR2 SMNVEV (reference sequence). V lost 4 bases and J 0 bases, leaving 16 bases between the germline ends. The CDR3 is CASSSYRERFSNQPQHF. The CDR3 DNA reads TGTGCCAGCAGTTCCTACAGGGAAAGGTTTAGCAATCAGCCCCAGCATTTT.

The chain recombines TRBV11-2 with TRBJ1-2; the D is unclear. Germline CDR1 is SGHAT and CDR2 is FQNNGV. The CDR3 runs to 14 residues. Trimming stripped 5 bases from V and 4 bases from J, with 14 bases between. The CDR3 DNA reads TGTGCCAGCAGCCTCGAGCCCTTCCCCTATGGCTACACCTTC. It yields the protein CASSLEPFPYGYTF.

The chain recombines TRBV19 with TRBJ1-5; D gene ambiguous. This CDR3 has 15 amino acids. Looked up from germline, CDR1 is LNHDA and CDR2 is SQIVND (reference sequence). Deletions cut 6 bases from V and 3 bases from J, with 15 bases between. DNA of the CDR3: TGTGCCAGTAGCTTGACCGATTCACCCAATCAGCCCCAGCATTTT. It translates to CASSLTDSPNQPQHF.

V and J are TRBV7-2 and TRBJ1-6; tentative D call: TRBD1 (6 bases). Per germline, CDR1 SGHTA and CDR2 FQGNSA. V lost 5 bases and J lost 6, with 14 bases in between. The CDR3 extends over 15 amino acids. CDR3 sequence: CASSLTGIGNSPLHF. CDR3 nucleotide sequence: TGTGCCAGCAGCCTCACAGGGATAGGTAATTCACCCCTCCACTTT.

The CDR3 is CATSREGYLSSYNEQFF. The DNA of the CDR3 is TGTGCCACCAGCAGAGAGGGCTATCTGAGCTCCTACAATGAGCAGTTCTTC. The chain is built from TRBV15 and TRBJ2-1; D unclear. The CDR3 is 17 amino acids. CDR1 LNHNV and CDR2 YYDKDF come from the germline V gene (reference sequence). V shed 0 bases and J shed 0 bases, with 12 bases lying between them.

This chain connects TRBV3-1 (or the pseudogene TRBV3-2) to TRBJ2-3; possibly TRBD1 or TRBD2 for D (7 bases each). The CDR3 is 15 residues long. CDR1 and CDR2 (germline): LGHDT, YNNKEL (reference sequence). Trimming shortened V by 4 bases and J by 4 bases, and 15 bases separated the two germline ends. The CDR3 bases are TGTGCCAGCAGCCCATACAGGGGAGGGGCAGATACGCAGTATTTT. Translated: CASSPYRGGADTQYF.

Remarks on this clone: Mismatch with germline at one junction end may stem from a read error. The chain employs TRBV27 and TRBJ2-1; 14 bases fit TRBD2. The CDR3 length is 18 residues. Germline V lookup: CDR1 MNHEY, CDR2 SMNVEV (reference sequence). Written as DNA, the CDR3 is TGTGCCAGCAGCTTATGGACTAGCGGGGGGCGGAGGGGCAATGAGCAGTTCTTC. Translating it yields CASSLWTSGGRRGNEQFF.

The rearrangement links TRBV3-1 (or the pseudogene TRBV3-2) to TRBJ2-1; 9 bases are a match to TRBD2. V dropped 2 bases and J dropped 6; count of bases not matched to a gene: 8. Germline CDR1 is LGHDT and CDR2 is YNNKEL (reference sequence). The CDR3 runs to 16 residues. CDR3: CASSQWAGGQGNEQFF. As DNA, the CDR3 is TGTGCCAGCAGCCAATGGGCGGGAGGGCAGGGCAATGAGCAGTTCTTC.

This clone appeared a single time. This sequence joins TRBV6-1 and TRBJ1-2; TRBD1 might be the D (6 bases). The CDR3 has 15 residues. Germline-derived CDR1 and CDR2 are MNHNS and SASEGT. V lost 0 bases to trimming and J lost 1 base, with 9 bases between them. The CDR3 coding sequence is TGTGCCAGCAGTGAAGCCGGGACACTTAACTATGGCTACACCTTC. It is translated as CASSEAGTLNYGYTF.

The chain uses TRBV5-6 and TRBJ2-3; 8 nucleotides agree with TRBD2. The CDR3 totals 14 residues. Germline V CDR1 and CDR2: SGHDT, YYEEEE. Losses at the gene ends were 2 bases for V and 2 bases for J; bases not matched to a gene: 1. In DNA form, the CDR3 reads TGTGCCAGCAGCTTACTAGCGGACACAGATACGCAGTATTTT. It codes for CASSLLADTDTQYF.

The genes are TRBV6-2 or TRBV6-3 and TRBJ1-1; weak D call: TRBD1 (6 bases). The V gene lost 2 bases and the J gene lost 5 bases, with 12 bases spanning the gap. Germline V gives CDR1 MNHEY, CDR2 SVGEGT. This CDR3 contains 14 residues. This CDR3 reads CASSYGGGGTEAFF. The CDR3 DNA reads TGTGCCAGCAGTTACGGGGGAGGGGGGACTGAAGCTTTCTTT.

V usage is TRBV29-1 and J usage is TRBJ2-3; D is undetermined. The germline CDR1 and CDR2 sequences are SQVTM and ANQGSEA. The germline V and J ends were trimmed by 1 base and 3 bases, with 8 bases remaining between them. The CDR3 has 13 residues. CDR3: CSVEGGFTDTQYF. The CDR3 bases are TGCAGCGTTGAAGGTGGATTTACAGATACGCAGTATTTT.

The genes are TRBV28 and TRBJ1-1; D possibly corresponds to TRBD1 (5 bases). The CDR3 consists of 12 residues. V shed 8 bases and J shed 8 bases, with 15 bases lying between them. Germline V gene data show CDR1 as MDHEN and CDR2 as SYDVKM. The CDR3 region is CASPGPKAEAFF. In nucleotides, the CDR3 is TGTGCCAGCCCGGGGCCAAAGGCGGAAGCTTTCTTT. Variable domain in full (rest from reference TRBV28 and TRBJ1-1): DVKVTQSSRYLVKRTGEKVFLECVQDMDHENMFWYRQDPGLGLRLIYFSYDVKMKEKGDIPEGYSVSREKKERFSLILESASTNQTSMYLCASPGPKAEAFFGQGTRLTVV.

V and J are TRBV9 and TRBJ2-7; tentatively, D is TRBD2 (5 bases). The V and J ends lost 0 bases and 4 bases respectively, with 14 bases between them. This CDR3 spans 15 amino acids. The germline V gene has CDR1 SGDLS and CDR2 YYNGEE. The DNA for the CDR3 is TGTGCCAGCAGCGTAGGGACCGGGATGGGTTACGAGCAGTACTTC. Its protein is CASSVGTGMGYEQYF.

This clone was seen once. V is TRBV24-1 and J is TRBJ2-7; 7 positions agree with TRBD2. Per the germline V gene, CDR1 is KGHDR and CDR2 is SFDVKD. The CDR3 runs to 14 residues. V was clipped by 9 bases and J by 4 bases; unmatched bases: 11. CDR3 sequence reads: CATPGMAGVYEQYF. In DNA form, the CDR3 reads TGTGCCACCCCCGGAATGGCGGGGGTATACGAGCAGTACTTC.

V is TRBV13 and J is TRBJ2-7; the match to TRBD1 covers 12 bases. The CDR3 extends over 15 amino acids. With 4 bases clipped from V and 2 bases from J, the junction kept 3 bases outside the gene matches. The V gene's germline CDR1 is PRHDT and CDR2 FYEKMQ (reference sequence). The CDR3 loop reads CASSSRDRGPYEQYF. CDR3 DNA: TGTGCCAGCAGCTCCCGGGACAGGGGGCCCTACGAGCAGTACTTC.

This clone was observed a single time. The chain combines TRBV6-6 with TRBJ2-3, with D possibly being TRBD1 (6 bases). The CDR3 is 14 amino acids. Per the germline V gene, CDR1 is MNHNY and CDR2 is SVGAGI (reference sequence). V dropped 10 bases and J dropped 1 base, with 15 bases sitting between them. The CDR3 DNA reads as TGTGCCATCACACCGGACAGCCGCACAGATACGCAGTATTTT. Protein sequence: CAITPDSRTDTQYF.

The genes are TRBV7-3 and TRBJ1-1, with D unresolved. This CDR3 region has 13 residues. Deletions cut 4 bases from V and 1 base from J, with 7 bases between. CDR1 is SGHTA, CDR2 FQGTGA, per germline. CDR3 loop: CASSSTRNTEAFF. For the CDR3, the DNA is TGTGCCAGCAGCTCAACACGGAACACTGAAGCTTTCTTT.

In DNA form, the CDR3 reads TGTGCCAGCTGGGCGAGACAGAGCAATCAGCCCCAGCATTTT. Translation: CASWARQSNQPQHF. The chain is built from TRBV6-5 and TRBJ1-5, with D maybe TRBD1 (5 bases). The V gene's germline CDR1 is MNHEY and CDR2 SVGAGI. The CDR3 totals 14 residues. Deletions cut 8 bases from V and 1 base from J, with 12 bases between.

V is TRBV29-1 and J is TRBJ2-3; 8 bases match TRBD1. The length of the CDR3 is 12 residues. CDR1 is SQVTM and CDR2 is ANQGSEA in the germline V gene. J lost 6 bases, V lost 7 bases, and 6 bases had no gene match. DNA of the CDR3: TGCAGCGCCCTGACAGGGGCGGATACGCAGTATTTT. It encodes CSALTGADTQYF.

The genes are TRBV27 and TRBJ1-5; possibly TRBD1 for D (6 bases). Trimming took off 2 bases at V and 4 bases at J, with 9 bases between the two ends. The CDR3 totals 14 residues. The V gene's germline CDR1 is MNHEY and CDR2 SMNVEV (reference sequence). CDR3: CASSLRGQNQPQHF. The DNA of the CDR3 is TGTGCCAGCAGTTTAAGAGGACAGAATCAGCCCCAGCATTTT.